The 25 T cell receptor beta chains presented below share a single source sample, sequenced in a study of shared clonotypes between healthy human individuals. Using immunoSEQ multiplex PCR, the repertoire was profiled, and TCRdb retains in-frame clones only, with some absent. The repertoire consists of some 2,500,000 clones, with roughly 93% occurring once and the leading ten covering around 0.4%. The material sequenced was naive CD4+ T cells from PBMCs. The subset denotes: CD45RA+ positively selected. The receptors come from a man between 18 and 35 years old in good health. Some clones in this sample may be carry-over from other donors' samples.

The chain recombines TRBV4-1 with TRBJ1-1; D possibly corresponds to TRBD1 (6 bases). Trimming removed 4 bases from V and 8 bases from J, with 14 bases in between. This CDR3 is 13 amino acids long. Germline V gene lookup returns CDR1 MGHRA and CDR2 YSYEKL. The CDR3 bases are TGCGCCAGCAGCCTAGGGACAATCATAGAAGCTTTCTTT. Translated, it gives CASSLGTIIEAFF.

This clone was recorded only once. The J gene is TRBJ2-6, the V gene TRBV6-1, with 8 bases that match TRBD1. The junction had 7 bases not matched to a gene; V was cut back by 1 base and J by 2 bases. This CDR3 has 18 residues. Germline CDR1 and CDR2: MNHNS and SASEGT. The chain's CDR3 is CASSEVWTGYPGANVLTF. CDR3 sequence (DNA): TGTGCCAGCAGTGAAGTTTGGACAGGGTACCCTGGGGCCAACGTCCTGACTTTC.

The chain carries TRBV7-9 and TRBJ2-3, with D maybe TRBD1 (5 bases). The V gene's germline CDR1 is SEHNR and CDR2 FQNEAQ (reference sequence). V was clipped by 5 bases and J by 1 base, with 10 bases between them. CDR3 length: 14 amino acids. CDR3 protein: CASSPRVGTDTQYF. DNA of the CDR3: TGTGCCAGCAGCCCCAGGGTAGGCACAGATACGCAGTATTTT.

The chain recombines TRBV7-6 with TRBJ2-1; D may be TRBD1 (5 bases). The CDR3 has 16 residues. V was trimmed by 5 bases and J by 4 bases, leaving 18 bases between them. CDR1 is SGHVS, CDR2 FNYEAQ, per germline. DNA of the CDR3: TGTGCCAGCAGCGCCACGGGTCGGACATCATACAATGAGCAGTTCTTC. It translates to CASSATGRTSYNEQFF.

The chain links TRBV9 to TRBJ2-6; D is ambiguous. This CDR3 contains 15 residues. The germline V and J ends were trimmed by 3 bases and 0 bases, with 7 bases remaining between them. Germline V CDR1 and CDR2: SGDLS, YYNGEE. CDR3 sequence: CASSAAGSGANVLTF. CDR3 nucleotide sequence: TGTGCCAGCAGCGCCGCAGGCTCTGGGGCCAACGTCCTGACTTTC.

This clone occurred once. The chain employs TRBV2 and TRBJ2-3, with D tentatively TRBD1 (5 bases). Between the trimmed V and J ends, which lost 4 bases and 0 bases, there was a span of 11 bases. CDR3 length: 15 residues. From germline, CDR1 is SNHLY and CDR2 FYNNEI. CDR3 in amino acids: CASSVGRESTDTQYF. For the CDR3, the DNA is TGTGCCAGCAGTGTCGGCAGGGAAAGCACAGATACGCAGTATTTT.

The chain recombines TRBV18 with TRBJ1-2; TRBD1 is a possible D gene (5 bases). The CDR3 length is 13 residues. Looked up from germline, CDR1 is KGHSH and CDR2 is LQKENI. The ends were cut back, 6 bases at V and 2 bases at J, with 10 bases in the middle. The CDR3 loop is CASSGAVNYGYTF. CDR3 bases: TGTGCCAGCTCTGGGGCAGTGAACTATGGCTACACCTTC.

The gene calls are TRBV2 and TRBJ2-3; 8 bases are shared with TRBD2. The J segment lost 1 base and the V segment lost 7 bases, leaving 4 bases of the junction unmatched. The CDR3 has 14 amino acids. In germline, CDR1 is SNHLY, CDR2 FYNNEI. The CDR3 here is CASTGGTRTDTQYF. As DNA, the CDR3 is TGTGCCAGCACGGGGGGGACCCGCACAGATACGCAGTATTTT.

The chain joins TRBV29-1 to TRBJ2-3; unclear D gene. Trimming left V 0 bases short and J 4 bases short, with 14 bases between. The CDR3 length is 15 residues. The germline V gene has CDR1 SQVTM and CDR2 ANQGSEA. As DNA, the CDR3 is TGCAGCGTTGAAGAGCGTCTGGGGTCCCCAGATACGCAGTATTTT. Amino acids: CSVEERLGSPDTQYF.

The V call is TRBV10-3, the J call TRBJ1-5; 8 bases are a match to TRBD1. The junction had 7 bases not matched to a gene; V was cut back by 3 bases and J by 0 bases. This CDR3 is built from 17 residues. CDR1 ENHRY and CDR2 SYGVKD come from the germline V gene. In DNA form, the CDR3 reads TGTGCCATCAGTGACGGAGCCAGGGGGCATAGCAATCAGCCCCAGCATTTT. It translates to CAISDGARGHSNQPQHF.

This chain connects TRBV4-3 to TRBJ1-1; D unresolved. Trimming cost V 0 bases and J 6 bases, with 8 bases left between them. Germline V gene sequence: CDR1 LGHNA, CDR2 YSLEER. This CDR3 comprises 13 residues. The CDR3 region has the DNA TGCGCCAGCAGCCAAGACAGGTCCCCTGAAGCTTTCTTT. Its protein product is CASSQDRSPEAFF.

This rearrangement joins TRBV4-2 to TRBJ1-1; D is perhaps TRBD1 (5 bases). Germline V CDR1 and CDR2: LGHNA, YNFKEQ. V dropped 0 bases and J dropped 3 bases, with 20 bases sitting between them. This CDR3 spans 18 amino acids. The CDR3 nucleotides are TGTGCCAGCAGCCAAGAACACAGGAGAAATTTCGGGGACACTGAAGCTTTCTTT. Amino acids: CASSQEHRRNFGDTEAFF.

The V gene is TRBV6-4, the J gene TRBJ2-2; TRBD2 is a possible D gene (5 bases). The CDR3 has 15 residues. The germline V and J ends were trimmed by 0 bases and 8 bases, with 13 bases remaining between them. Germline-derived CDR1 and CDR2 are MRHNA and SNTAGT. The CDR3 coding sequence is TGTGCCAGCAGTGACTCAGGACTTGGTCAGGGGGAGCTGTTTTTT. This sequence encodes CASSDSGLGQGELFF.

This chain uses TRBV4-1 with TRBJ1-5, with D unclear. V lost 1 base and J 7 bases, leaving 14 bases between the germline ends. The CDR3 is 15 residues long. The V gene's germline CDR1 is MGHRA and CDR2 YSYEKL. DNA of the CDR3: TGCGCCAGCAGCCAAGCGGCAGAGCTTCGACAGCCCCAGCATTTT. Amino acid sequence: CASSQAAELRQPQHF.

This chain connects TRBV5-1 to TRBJ2-7, with D unclear. This CDR3 has 13 amino acids. The germline V gene encodes CDR1 SGHRS and CDR2 YFSETQ. V shed 0 bases and J shed 12 bases, with 16 bases lying between them. The CDR3 DNA follows: TGCGCCAGCAGCTTGGGAGAGCAGTCAAGCAGGTACTTC. Translating it yields CASSLGEQSSRYF.

The chain is built from TRBV28 and TRBJ2-3; possible D gene TRBD2, 5 bases. Germline V gene data show CDR1 as MDHEN and CDR2 as SYDVKM. CDR3 length: 12 residues. V was cut by 8 bases and J by 2 bases, with 8 bases left in between. The CDR3 is CASLGVTDTQYF. The DNA for the CDR3 is TGTGCCAGCTTGGGAGTCACAGATACGCAGTATTTT.

This clone has a single count. The chain combines TRBV19 with TRBJ1-1; the D is unclear. V was cut by 1 base and J by 4 bases, with 10 bases left in between. The CDR3 extends over 14 amino acids. Looked up from germline, CDR1 is LNHDA and CDR2 is SQIVND (reference sequence). This CDR3 is CASSIGKGGTEAFF. CDR3 coding DNA: TGTGCCAGTAGTATAGGGAAGGGTGGCACTGAAGCTTTCTTT. Complete variable domain (other parts from reference TRBV19 and TRBJ1-1): DGGITQSPKYLFRKEGQNVTLSCEQNLNHDAMYWYRQDPGQGLRLIYYSQIVNDFQKGDIAEGYSVSREKKESFPLTVTSAQKNPTAFYLCASSIGKGGTEAFFGQGTRLTVV.

The chain is built from TRBV28 and TRBJ1-5; D might be TRBD1 (6 bases). Germline V gene data show CDR1 as MDHEN and CDR2 as SYDVKM. The CDR3 is made up of 17 amino acids. Trimming stripped 5 bases from V and 1 base from J, with 18 bases between. The CDR3 loop reads CASSPERQVWSNQPQHF. CDR3 DNA sequence: TGTGCCAGCAGTCCCGAAAGACAGGTTTGGAGCAATCAGCCCCAGCATTTT. Together with reference TRBV28 and TRBJ1-5, the CDR3 gives the full variable domain: DVKVTQSSRYLVKRTGEKVFLECVQDMDHENMFWYRQDPGLGLRLIYFSYDVKMKEKGDIPEGYSVSREKKERFSLILESASTNQTSMYLCASSPERQVWSNQPQHFGDGTRLSIL.

This chain links TRBV9 with TRBJ2-2; D might be TRBD1 (6 bases). Trimming took off 3 bases at V and 6 bases at J, with 24 bases between the two ends. The CDR3 has 18 residues. Germline CDR1 reads SGDLS; CDR2 reads YYNGEE. Here the CDR3 DNA reads TGTGCCAGCAGCGCCAGACTTCCAGGGGCCGAGCCCGCCGGGGAGCTGTTTTTT. Its translation is CASSARLPGAEPAGELFF.

The V and J genes are TRBV5-6 and TRBJ1-2, with no clear D. This CDR3 is 15 amino acids long. With 1 base removed from V and 6 bases from J, the gap between germline ends came to 16 bases. Germline-derived CDR1 and CDR2 are SGHDT and YYEEEE. The CDR3 loop reads CASSLWLIGINGYTF. The DNA for the CDR3 is TGTGCCAGCAGCTTGTGGTTGATCGGAATAAATGGCTACACCTTC.

The chain's CDR3 is CASSRDSIPSSYEQYF. CDR3 DNA sequence: TGCGCCAGCAGCCGCGACTCAATCCCCAGCTCCTACGAGCAGTACTTC. The chain links TRBV5-1 to TRBJ2-7, with D unresolved. Looked up from germline, CDR1 is SGHRS and CDR2 is YFSETQ. The V end lost 4 bases, the J end lost 0 bases, and 17 bases lay between the germline ends. There are 16 residues in the CDR3. Filled out from reference TRBV5-1 and TRBJ2-7, the complete variable domain reads KAGVTQTPRYLIKTRGQQVTLSCSPISGHRSVSWYQQTPGQGLQFLFEYFSETQRNKGNFPGRFSGRQFSNSRSEMNVSTLELGDSALYLCASSRDSIPSSYEQYFGPGTRLTVT.

The chain employs TRBV10-3 and TRBJ2-5; no firm D call. Germline V lookup: CDR1 ENHRY, CDR2 SYGVKD. Trimming removed 3 bases at V and 5 bases at J, with 22 bases between. The CDR3 is 17 residues long. Here the CDR3 reads CAISDPGHPAMRETQYF. CDR3 in DNA: TGTGCCATCAGTGACCCGGGCCATCCGGCAATGCGGGAGACCCAGTACTTC.

The chain joins TRBV6-5 to TRBJ1-5; D call uncertain. The germline V gene encodes CDR1 MNHEY and CDR2 SVGAGI. This CDR3 has 13 residues. Trimming took off 4 bases at V and 7 bases at J, with 11 bases between the two ends. The CDR3 DNA follows: TGTGCCAGCAGTTCCGACTGGAAGCAGCCCCAGCATTTT. Protein product: CASSSDWKQPQHF.

The V gene is TRBV5-1, the J gene TRBJ2-5; D is perhaps TRBD1 (6 bases). Matching the DNA end better, TRBJ2-7 makes the J call doubtful. The CDR3 totals 13 residues. Germline V lookup: CDR1 SGHRS, CDR2 YFSETQ. The CDR3 is CASSVRKGVEQYF. Written as DNA, the CDR3 is TGCGCCAGCAGCGTAAGGAAGGGGGTCGAGCAGTACTTC.

V and J are TRBV27 and TRBJ2-5; tentatively, D is TRBD1 or TRBD2 (5 bases each). CDR1 is MNHEY and CDR2 is SMNVEV in the germline V gene (reference sequence). This CDR3 spans 13 amino acids. V was pared by 5 bases and J by 4 bases, with 11 bases between. The CDR3 is CASSHPGGETQYF. The CDR3 bases are TGTGCCAGCAGTCACCCTGGGGGAGAGACCCAGTACTTC.